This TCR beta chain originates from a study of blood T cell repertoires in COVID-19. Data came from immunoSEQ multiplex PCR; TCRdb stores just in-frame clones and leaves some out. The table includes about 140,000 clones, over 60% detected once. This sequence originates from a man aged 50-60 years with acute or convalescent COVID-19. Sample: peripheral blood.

In nucleotides, the CDR3 is TGTGCCAGCAGTCCGCCGAGCATCACAGATACGCAGTATTTT. Its protein is CASSPPSITDTQYF. The chain uses TRBV28 and TRBJ2-3; no clear D gene. Trimming removed 5 bases at V and 2 bases at J, with 11 bases between. The CDR3 has 14 amino acids. Germline V lookup: CDR1 MDHEN, CDR2 SYDVKM.